Below, 20 T cell receptor beta chains from the same sample are listed, as sequenced in a study of radiation and T cells in renal cell carcinoma (dated by TCRdb to the early 2020s). The protocol used for the library was the immunoSEQ multiplex PCR assay. Sourced from immuneACCESS, this table was stored by TCRdb with only in-frame sequences that have V and J called. A share of the clones is absent; for the studies checked, an unresolved V gene accounts for under half, and the remainder has no known explanation. The sample contains around 75,000 clones, about four fifths of them found a single time. Clones ranked in the top ten supply roughly 6% of the sample. The intended sense of this specimen's time point label: blood 2 weeks post-SBRT. The sample's treatment or condition label, in plain terms: 15 Gy SBRT to primary tumor, nephrectomy 4 weeks later. Sequenced material: blood, taken from a patient whose treatment included radiotherapy and nephrectomy. The source of these receptors is a man aged 55 to 70 with renal cell carcinoma.

The chain is built from TRBV2 and TRBJ2-2; no definite D call. V dropped 6 bases and J dropped 5 bases, with 13 bases sitting between them. In germline, CDR1 is SNHLY, CDR2 FYNNEI. CDR3 size: 14 residues. CDR3 in amino acids: CASRPTLHTGELFF. DNA of the CDR3: TGTGCCAGCAGGCCCACCCTCCATACCGGGGAGCTGTTTTTT.

The chain is built from TRBV19 and TRBJ2-2; 10 nucleotides line up with TRBD2. The CDR3 runs to 16 residues. CDR1 and CDR2 (germline): LNHDA, SQIVND (reference sequence). V lost 2 bases and J lost 4; bases outside the gene matches: 4. CDR3 bases: TGTGCCAGTAGTATATCAGCGGGAGGGGGCACCGGGGAGCTGTTTTTT. It specifies CASSISAGGGTGELFF.

This clone was detected only a few times. The rearrangement uses TRBV19 and TRBJ2-3, with D tentatively TRBD1 (6 bases). This CDR3 comprises 16 residues. Germline CDR1 LNHDA, CDR2 SQIVND (reference sequence). The germline V and J ends were trimmed by 8 bases and 1 base, with 19 bases remaining between them. CDR3 sequence: CASSTPGRGGTDTQYF. Written as DNA, the CDR3 is TGTGCCAGTTCTACTCCGGGCAGGGGAGGCACAGATACGCAGTATTTT. The variable domain in full, with the rest retrieved from reference TRBV19 and TRBJ2-3, is DGGITQSPKYLFRKEGQNVTLSCEQNLNHDAMYWYRQDPGQGLRLIYYSQIVNDFQKGDIAEGYSVSREKKESFPLTVTSAQKNPTAFYLCASSTPGRGGTDTQYFGPGTRLTVL.

The chain has TRBV7-9 and TRBJ1-2; TRBD1 agrees at 7 bases. The J segment lost 5 bases and the V segment lost 3 bases, leaving 9 bases of the junction unmatched. The germline V gene encodes CDR1 SEHNR and CDR2 FQNEAQ (reference sequence). The CDR3 runs 15 residues. CDR3: CASSFFDGTAYGYTF. The DNA for the CDR3 is TGTGCCAGCAGCTTCTTCGACGGGACAGCTTATGGCTACACCTTC.

The CDR3 DNA sequence: TGTGCCAGCAGCCTCAGGGATTCCTACGAGCAGTACTTC. Residues: CASSLRDSYEQYF. The V and J genes are TRBV5-8 and TRBJ2-7; possible D gene TRBD1, 5 bases. Per germline, CDR1 SGHTS and CDR2 YDEGEE. This CDR3 has 13 amino acids. Trimming left V 4 bases short and J 1 base short, with 9 bases between.

The rearrangement links TRBV11-3 to TRBJ2-5; D uncertain. This CDR3 is 12 amino acids long. The ends were cut back, 5 bases at V and 0 bases at J, with 4 bases in the middle. From germline, CDR1 is SGHNT and CDR2 YENEEA. The chain's CDR3 is CASSQYQETQYF. The CDR3 coding sequence is TGTGCCAGCAGCCAGTACCAAGAGACCCAGTACTTC.

This chain joins TRBV30 and TRBJ1-3; D unresolved. Per the germline V gene, CDR1 is GTSNPN and CDR2 is SVGIG (reference sequence). The CDR3 consists of 14 residues. Trimming removed 0 bases at V and 1 base at J, with 7 bases between. The CDR3 reads CAWSVGDSGNTIYF. DNA of the CDR3: TGTGCCTGGAGTGTCGGCGATTCTGGAAACACCATATATTTT.

This clone was counted only a few times. This rearrangement joins TRBV5-1 to TRBJ1-5; a weak D match, TRBD1 (5 bases). CDR3 length: 16 amino acids. V was pared by 4 bases and J by 3 bases, with 17 bases between. Germline V lookup: CDR1 SGHRS, CDR2 YFSETQ. The CDR3, as DNA: TGCGCCAGCAGCCCGGGGAGGGGAGGACCCAATCAGCCCCAGCATTTT. It encodes CASSPGRGGPNQPQHF.

The J gene is TRBJ2-3, the V gene TRBV19, with 7 bases matching TRBD2. V gave up 5 bases and J gave up 1 base; unmatched junction bases: 6. The CDR3 contains 15 residues. The germline V gene encodes CDR1 LNHDA and CDR2 SQIVND (reference sequence). This CDR3 is CASSERDYRTDTQYF. CDR3 coding DNA: TGTGCCAGTAGTGAAAGGGACTACCGCACAGATACGCAGTATTTT.

The V and J genes are TRBV27 and TRBJ2-5; 14 bases are a match to TRBD2. The germline gives CDR1 MNHEY, CDR2 SMNVEV (reference sequence). This CDR3 has 17 residues. Trimming at V came to 6 bases and at J to 5 bases, leaving 11 bases not matched to a gene. CDR3 DNA: TGTGCCAGCAGCCGAAGACTAGCGGGAGGGCCTTGGGAGACCCAGTACTTC. Protein sequence: CASSRRLAGGPWETQYF.

The V gene is TRBV5-5, the J gene TRBJ2-7; no clear D gene. The germline V and J ends were trimmed by 0 bases and 0 bases, with 10 bases remaining between them. Germline CDR1 reads SGHKS; CDR2 reads YYEKEE (reference sequence). The CDR3 contains 15 residues. The CDR3 protein is CASSLAVRSSYEQYF. CDR3 in DNA: TGTGCCAGCAGCTTGGCTGTCCGGAGCTCCTACGAGCAGTACTTC.

V usage is TRBV18 and J usage is TRBJ2-7; D is ambiguous. The germline V gene has CDR1 KGHSH and CDR2 LQKENI. The CDR3 has 13 amino acids. Trimming shortened V by 4 bases and J by 1 base, and 8 bases separated the two germline ends. This chain's CDR3 is CASSLGLSYEQYF. The CDR3 DNA sequence: TGTGCCAGCTCACTTGGGCTGTCCTACGAGCAGTACTTC.

The rearrangement links TRBV7-9 to TRBJ2-4, with D maybe TRBD1 (6 bases). Trimming took 3 bases from V and 7 from J, leaving 19 bases between them. The CDR3 consists of 16 residues. Germline CDR1 is SEHNR and CDR2 is FQNEAQ (reference sequence). The CDR3 here is CASSFNTGILSNIQYF. CDR3 DNA: TGTGCCAGCAGCTTCAATACAGGGATACTCTCTAACATTCAGTACTTC.

The V call is TRBV29-1, the J call TRBJ2-3; weak D call: TRBD2 (6 bases). Per germline, CDR1 SQVTM and CDR2 ANQGSEA. The CDR3 sequence is 14 residues long. Trimming stripped 3 bases from V and 0 bases from J, with 10 bases between. The CDR3 loop is CSVDPAGSTDTQYF. DNA of the CDR3: TGCAGCGTTGATCCGGCGGGAAGCACAGATACGCAGTATTTT.

V and J are TRBV25-1 and TRBJ1-4, with D uncertain. V was trimmed by 6 bases and J by 0 bases, leaving 14 bases between them. CDR1 is MGHDK and CDR2 is SYGVNS in the germline V gene. CDR3 length: 16 residues. The CDR3, as DNA: TGTGCCAGCAGAAACTCAGGTGGGGCAACTAATGAAAAACTGTTTTTT. Protein sequence: CASRNSGGATNEKLFF. Filled out from reference TRBV25-1 and TRBJ1-4, the complete variable domain reads EADIYQTPRYLVIGTGKKITLECSQTMGHDKMYWYQQDPGMELHLIHYSYGVNSTEKGDLSSESTVSRIRTEHFPLTLESARPSHTSQYLCASRNSGGATNEKLFFGSGTQLSVL.

This chain uses TRBV27 with TRBJ2-3; 8 nucleotides align to TRBD2. The length of the CDR3 is 14 residues. Trimming took 3 bases from V and 4 from J; bases not matched to a gene: 3. In germline, CDR1 is MNHEY, CDR2 SMNVEV (reference sequence). CDR3 sequence: CASSFAAGADTQYF. The CDR3 DNA follows: TGTGCCAGCAGTTTCGCAGCGGGAGCAGATACGCAGTATTTT.

The chain links TRBV5-5 to TRBJ2-7; no reliable D call. The length of the CDR3 is 16 residues. Trimming took off 4 bases at V and 3 bases at J, with 20 bases between the two ends. Germline loops: CDR1 SGHKS, CDR2 YYEKEE (reference sequence). CDR3 DNA sequence: TGTGCCAGCAGCCCCCGCGGAAGTCCAATTCGCTACGAGCAGTACTTC. It translates to CASSPRGSPIRYEQYF.

Here the CDR3 reads CASSGEYRLTDTQYF. CDR3 in DNA: TGTGCCAGCAGTGGGGAATATAGACTAACGGATACGCAGTATTTT. This chain joins TRBV2 and TRBJ2-3; possibly TRBD2 for D (5 bases). The V end was cut by 4 bases, the J end by 6 bases, with 17 bases between. The CDR3 is made up of 15 amino acids. Germline V CDR1 and CDR2: SNHLY, FYNNEI.

The J gene is TRBJ2-1, the V gene TRBV13; D not certain. Germline loops: CDR1 PRHDT, CDR2 FYEKMQ (reference sequence). V lost 4 bases and J 6 bases, leaving 13 bases between the germline ends. The CDR3 runs 14 residues. The CDR3, as DNA: TGTGCCAGCAGCTCAATCCGAGCCGCCAATGAGCAGTTCTTC. Protein sequence: CASSSIRAANEQFF.

This clone was counted between two and nine times. The rearrangement uses TRBV30 and TRBJ1-1; D gene unclear. CDR1 and CDR2 (germline): GTSNPN, SVGIG (reference sequence). V was trimmed by 0 bases and J by 4 bases, leaving 3 bases between them. There are 11 residues in the CDR3. The CDR3 DNA reads TGTGCCTGGAGTGTGAGCACTGAAGCTTTCTTT. Amino acids: CAWSVSTEAFF.